The clone carrying this T cell receptor (beta chain) was observed once. The data are from a study of control samples from healthy donors and cancer patients. The CDR3 has 16 amino acids. Germline CDR1 and CDR2: MNHNS and SASEGT. Germline trimming cut 3 bases from V and 4 bases from J; bases unmatched to any gene: 8. The assay was immunoSEQ multiplex PCR, and TCRdb's table has in-frame clones only and misses some. The sample lists 150,000 or so clones; approximately 94% were seen once. The chain employs TRBV6-1 and TRBJ2-2, with 7 bases fitting TRBD2. This clonotype was obtained from a man aged 18 to 29 in good health. Sequences were obtained from blood. The CDR3 sequence is CASSDVGGRGTGELFF. In DNA form, the CDR3 reads TGTGCCAGCAGTGACGTGGGGGGGAGGGGCACCGGGGAGCTGTTTTTT.